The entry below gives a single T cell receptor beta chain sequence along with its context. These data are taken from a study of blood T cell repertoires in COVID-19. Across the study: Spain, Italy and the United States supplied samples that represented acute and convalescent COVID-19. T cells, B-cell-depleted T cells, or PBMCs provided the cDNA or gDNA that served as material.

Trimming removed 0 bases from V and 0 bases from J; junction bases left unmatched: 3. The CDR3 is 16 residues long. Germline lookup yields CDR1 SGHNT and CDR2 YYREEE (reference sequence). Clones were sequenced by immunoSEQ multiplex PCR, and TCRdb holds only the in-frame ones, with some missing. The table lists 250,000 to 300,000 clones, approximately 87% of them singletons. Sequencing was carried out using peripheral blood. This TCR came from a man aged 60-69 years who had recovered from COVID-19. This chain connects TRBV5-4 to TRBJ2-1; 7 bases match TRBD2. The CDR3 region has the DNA TGTGCCAGCAGCTTGGAGGGCGGGAGCTCCTACAATGAGCAGTTCTTC. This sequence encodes CASSLEGGSSYNEQFF. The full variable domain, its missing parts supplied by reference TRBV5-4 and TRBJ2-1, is ETGVTQSPTHLIKTRGQQVTLRCSSQSGHNTVSWYQQALGQGPQFIFQYYREEENGRGNFPPRFSGLQFPNYSSELNVNALELDDSALYLCASSLEGGSSYNEQFFGPGTRLTVL.